This TCR beta chain comes out of a study of vaccination and CD4 T cells after COVID-19. Study overall: Convalescent persons amounted to six males plus four females, two of whom were Hispanic. Controls had a CEFX pool, an HIV-1 Nef pool, or no peptide added.

Note on this clonotype: The target antigen is unknown.

Sequenced with the Oncomine TCR Beta short-read assay was DNA taken from cultured CD4+ T cells. Each CDR3 protein is one row after TCRdb ran MiXCR on the PCR reads. The sample contains around 13,000 distinct CDR3 sequences, about 50% of which appear only once. Study-level findings and limits: The median proportion of reactive clones detected only post-vaccination in convalescent patients was over 65%. Early post-infection timepoints were missing, and relatively few convalescent patients were studied.

The treatment: approximately 11-day PBMC culture with coronavirus spike peptide pools or control peptides (ViraFEST assay). V shed 6 bases and J 4 bases; nucleotides not matched to a gene: 8. This CDR3 has 18 residues. Per germline, CDR1 MNHNS and CDR2 SASEGT. This receptor was taken from a human donor who had recovered from COVID-19. Sequenced here: CD4+ T cells from blood, cultured in vitro, sampled before SARS-CoV-2 vaccination. This chain uses TRBV6-1 with TRBJ2-2; 16 nucleotides match TRBD2. CDR3 residues: CASRPGTSGRVGTGELFF. The CDR3 bases are TGTGCCAGCAGACCTGGGACTAGCGGGAGGGTGGGCACCGGGGAGCTGTTTTTT.